These T cell receptor beta chains were read from a single sample in a study of T cell responses to AZD1222 COVID-19 vaccine. Assay used: immunoSEQ multiplex PCR; TCRdb lists only in-frame clones, some missing. The sample has roughly 97,000 clones, roughly nine tenths seen once. This specimen was peripheral blood, taken 28 days after the second dose of the MenACWY control vaccine. All receptors derive from an adult who received the MenACWY meningococcal vaccine as a control. The CDR3 runs from the conserved cysteine through the conserved F or W. D genes are given only for firm matches. Clone size appears in some rows only: once, few, many, or a class for an expanded clone.

J: TRBJ2-7; V: TRBV19; D: NA; size: NA; DNA: TGTGCCAGTAGCCCCCGGATCGGAAGGCTAGGGCAGTACTTC; CDR3: CASSPRIGRLGQYF
J: TRBJ2-7; V: TRBV6-6; D: TRBD1; size: NA; DNA: TGTGCCAGCAGTTCTATTCAGGACAGGGGAGCCCACGAGCAGTACTTC; CDR3: CASSSIQDRGAHEQYF
J: TRBJ2-7; V: TRBV19; D: NA; size: once; DNA: TGTGCCAGTAGTATCCGCAGTAACGAGCAGTACTTC; CDR3: CASSIRSNEQYF
J: TRBJ2-7; V: TRBV27; D: NA; size: NA; DNA: TGTGCCAGCAGTTTATTTTCTACAGGGAAGGGCGAGCAGTACTTC; CDR3: CASSLFSTGKGEQYF
J: TRBJ1-4; V: TRBV6-1; D: NA; size: NA; DNA: TGTGCCAGCAGTGAGCTTCGGCAGGGGGAAAAACTGTTTTTT; CDR3: CASSELRQGEKLFF
J: TRBJ2-7; V: TRBV5-1; D: TRBD2; size: NA; DNA: TGCGCCAGCAGCTTGGGCGGGGGGCTCAACGAGCAGTACTTC; CDR3: CASSLGGGLNEQYF
J: TRBJ2-2; V: TRBV18; D: TRBD1; size: NA; DNA: TGTGCCAGCTCACCACCACGGACAGGAGACGGGGAGCTGTTTTTT; CDR3: CASSPPRTGDGELFF
J: TRBJ2-7; V: TRBV6-5; D: NA; size: NA; DNA: TGTGCCAGCAGTTACTACACTCGGAGGACGTCCTACGAGCAGTACTTC; CDR3: CASSYYTRRTSYEQYF
J: TRBJ1-1; V: TRBV6-5; D: NA; size: NA; DNA: TGTGCCAGCAGTACCCACGTCAGGAACACTGAAGCTTTCTTT; CDR3: CASSTHVRNTEAFF
J: TRBJ1-2; V: TRBV5-5; D: NA; size: NA; DNA: TGTGCCAGCAGCAAAACCCAGGTCAACTATGGCTACACCTTC; CDR3: CASSKTQVNYGYTF
J: TRBJ1-1; V: TRBV5-1; D: NA; size: few; DNA: TGCGCCAGCGGTCCCCAGGGACCCTCTCCAGCTTTCTTT; CDR3: CASGPQGPSPAFF
J: TRBJ2-3; V: TRBV4-3; D: TRBD2; size: NA; DNA: TGCGCCAGCAGCCAAGTGGGGACTATCACAGATACGCAGTATTTT; CDR3: CASSQVGTITDTQYF
J: TRBJ1-2; V: TRBV19; D: NA; size: NA; DNA: TGTGCCAGTAGTATCGATGATGGTGGCTACACCTTC; CDR3: CASSIDDGGYTF
J: TRBJ1-1; V: TRBV24-1; D: NA; size: NA; DNA: TGTGCCACCAGTGATGACGACCTTGAAGCTTTCTTT; CDR3: CATSDDDLEAFF
J: TRBJ2-7; V: TRBV10-3; D: TRBD1; size: NA; DNA: TGTGCCATCAGTGCCGGGACAGCGAGAGCCTACGAGCAGTACTTC; CDR3: CAISAGTARAYEQYF
J: TRBJ1-4; V: TRBV9; D: TRBD1; size: NA; DNA: TGTGCCAGCAGCGCCAGGGGGGAAAAACTGTTTTTT; CDR3: CASSARGEKLFF
J: TRBJ2-7; V: TRBV6-2/TRBV6-3; D: NA; size: few; DNA: TGTGCCAGCAGTTATCCTCGCTCCTACGAGCAGTACTTC; CDR3: CASSYPRSYEQYF
J: TRBJ1-5; V: TRBV6-1; D: NA; size: NA; DNA: TGTGCCAGCAGTGAATTAGGCAGAATCGGCAATCAGCCCCAGCATTTT; CDR3: CASSELGRIGNQPQHF
J: TRBJ2-1; V: TRBV9; D: TRBD2; size: NA; DNA: TGTGCCAGCAGCGCTAGCGGGAGCTCCTACAATGAGCAGTTCTTC; CDR3: CASSASGSSYNEQFF
J: TRBJ2-7; V: TRBV27; D: NA; size: once; DNA: TGTGCCAGCAGCCTATTAGAAAGCTACGAGCAGTACTTC; CDR3: CASSLLESYEQYF
J: TRBJ2-2; V: TRBV5-1; D: TRBD1; size: NA; DNA: TGCGCCAGCAGCGGACAGGGTAGTCGGACCGGGGAGCTGTTTTTT; CDR3: CASSGQGSRTGELFF
J: TRBJ2-3; V: TRBV7-2; D: NA; size: NA; DNA: TGTGCCAGCAGCTTAAGGCTAGCAGGGACAGATACGCAGTATTTT; CDR3: CASSLRLAGTDTQYF
J: TRBJ1-3; V: TRBV2; D: NA; size: NA; DNA: TGTGCCAGCAGCGCTGACCCGAGCTCTGGAAACACCATATATTTT; CDR3: CASSADPSSGNTIYF
J: TRBJ2-3; V: TRBV9; D: TRBD2; size: NA; DNA: TGTGCCAGCAGCGCGACTAGCGGTGAAGCAGATACGCAGTATTTT; CDR3: CASSATSGEADTQYF